This T cell receptor (beta chain) is drawn from a study of early stage breast cancer tumors. The overall study: Most of the 16 invasive tumors were ER+, PR+ and HER2-. Around 10-fold was the mean read coverage per sample.

Sequenced by immunoSEQ multiplex PCR; TCRdb stores in-frame clones only, minus some. The data show 9,000 or so clones, roughly 70% seen once. Study conclusions and caveats: Compared with adjacent normal breast, tumors showed roughly 2.5-fold denser, more clonal T cells. Enriched TCRB sequences shared across patients were mostly commonly generated sequences.

This clone was observed a few times. The antigen remains unidentified. Germline V gene sequence: CDR1 MDHEN, CDR2 SYDVKM. The CDR3 has 12 amino acids. Trimming removed 3 bases from V and 10 bases from J, with 13 bases in between. The receptor was derived from a person aged 50-59 years with breast cancer. The genes are TRBV28 and TRBJ2-7; D is tentatively TRBD1 or TRBD2 (5 bases each). Source material: breast tumor tissue. The CDR3 region has the DNA TGTGCCAGCAGTTTGTCCGTGGGGGTACAGTACTTC. Translating it yields CASSLSVGVQYF.